Listed below are T cell receptor beta chains from one sample, sequenced in a study of tumor-infiltrating lymphocytes in primary liver carcinoma. Each CDR3 protein is one row after TCRdb ran MiXCR on the multiplex PCR reads. The sample contains some 320,000 distinct CDR3 sequences, 65% of which appear only once. The source material was peripheral blood. All receptors derive from a man aged 40-55 years with primary liver carcinoma and hepatitis B virus infection. Each CDR3 is given with its conserved first and last residue. The D gene is left open where the match is weak. A row's size may be missing; if present it is once, few, many or a size class.

clone size	V gene	J gene	D gene	CDR3 protein	CDR3 DNA
many	TRBV6-7	TRBJ1-1	NA	CASTGWRRREETEAFF	TGTGCCAGCACGGGGTGGAGAAGGCGGGAGGAGACTGAAGCTTTCTTT
NA	TRBV12-5	TRBJ2-3	TRBD2	CAGDPSGSGDTQYF	TGTGCTGGTGACCCCAGCGGGAGTGGAGATACGCAGTATTTT
few	TRBV5-1	TRBJ1-2	NA	CASSLATANYGYTF	TGCGCCAGCAGCTTGGCTACAGCTAACTATGGCTACACCTTC
NA	TRBV6-5	TRBJ1-1	NA	CASRHMENTEAFF	TGTGCCAGCAGACACATGGAGAACACTGAAGCTTTCTTT
NA	TRBV28	TRBJ2-1	TRBD2	CASSLPRFLAGGPNEQFF	TGTGCCAGCAGTTTACCTCGATTTCTAGCGGGAGGGCCTAATGAGCAGTTCTTC
NA	TRBV5-5	TRBJ2-1	NA	CASSSRTDSTYNERFF	TGTGCCAGCAGCTCCCGGACAGACTCTACCTACAATGAGCGGTTCTTC
NA	TRBV6-5	TRBJ2-3	NA	CAGSPDSGQTDTQYF	TGTGCCGGCAGTCCCGACAGTGGGCAAACAGATACACAGTATTTT
many	TRBV6-6	TRBJ2-7	NA	CASTGARTYEQYF	TGTGCCAGCACGGGGGCCAGGACCTACGAGCAGTACTTC
NA	TRBV7-8	TRBJ2-1	TRBD1	CANSFGTVDNEQFF	TGTGCCAACAGCTTCGGGACAGTAGACAATGAGCAGTTCTTC
many	TRBV4-2	TRBJ2-2	NA	CASSQEGTVSGELFF	TGTGCCAGCAGCCAGGAAGGGACCGTCTCCGGGGAGCTGTTTTTT